The present T cell receptor beta chain was sequenced within a study of blood T cell repertoires in COVID-19. Study in general: The analysed material was cDNA or gDNA that came from T cells, B-cell-depleted T cells, or PBMCs.

TCRdb's table, derived via immunoSEQ multiplex PCR, lists solely in-frame clones and lacks some. The sample lists more than 150,000 clones, about 77% occurring once. This CDR3 is 17 amino acids long. Germline assignment: CDR1 MDHEN and CDR2 SYDVKM. The V gene end was trimmed by 5 bases and the J gene end by 2 bases; junction bases not matched to a gene: 14. Material: peripheral blood. J is TRBJ2-7 and V is TRBV28; 8 bases match TRBD1. This clonotype was obtained from a woman of 80 years or more with active or convalescent COVID-19. DNA for the CDR3: TGTGCCAGCAGTCCTCCCCGCCAGGGGGCGAAACCCTACGAGCAGTACTTC. This gives the protein CASSPPRQGAKPYEQYF.